A selection of T cell receptor beta chains follows, all from one sample in a study of cytomegalovirus exposure and HLA in healthy donors. TCRdb keeps only in-frame clones here, not all; method: immunoSEQ multiplex PCR. The table lists some 96,000 clones, roughly 76% of them singletons. The sequenced material came from PBMCs. Receptor source: a man aged 40-49 years in good health and CMV-seronegative. Both conserved end residues are part of each CDR3. Each record gives: D gene, CDR3 length, V gene, clone size, J gene, CDR3 protein, CDR3 DNA. A D gene is named only where the DNA matches it firmly. Size is stated for part of the rows, as once, few or many counts, or as a class when the clone is expanded.

d_gene: NA
len: 12
v_gene: TRBV7-9
abundance: NA
j_gene: TRBJ2-2
CDR3aa: CASSKQDGELFF
CDR3nt: TGTGCCAGCAGTAAACAGGACGGGGAGCTGTTTTTT

d_gene: TRBD1
len: 15
v_gene: TRBV4-1
abundance: NA
j_gene: TRBJ1-2
CDR3aa: CASSRRDRGDYGYTF
CDR3nt: TGCGCCAGCAGCCGCAGGGACAGGGGAGACTATGGCTACACCTTC

d_gene: NA
len: 15
v_gene: TRBV6-5
abundance: NA
j_gene: TRBJ1-5
CDR3aa: CASSPWGDSNQPQHF
CDR3nt: TGTGCCAGCAGCCCTTGGGGGGATAGCAATCAGCCCCAGCATTTT

d_gene: NA
len: 14
v_gene: TRBV5-1
abundance: few
j_gene: TRBJ1-1
CDR3aa: CASSGQPGDTEAFF
CDR3nt: TGCGCCAGCAGCGGACAGCCTGGGGACACTGAAGCTTTCTTT

d_gene: TRBD2
len: 15
v_gene: TRBV5-1
abundance: NA
j_gene: TRBJ2-1
CDR3aa: CASSLVSSGSDEQFF
CDR3nt: TGCGCCAGCAGCTTGGTATCTAGCGGGTCGGATGAGCAGTTCTTC

d_gene: NA
len: 15
v_gene: TRBV9
abundance: NA
j_gene: TRBJ2-3
CDR3aa: CASSVAYGGADTQYF
CDR3nt: TGTGCCAGCAGCGTAGCTTACGGGGGTGCAGATACGCAGTATTTT

d_gene: NA
len: 15
v_gene: TRBV28
abundance: NA
j_gene: TRBJ2-7
CDR3aa: CASSLPSQLAYEQYF
CDR3nt: TGTGCCAGCAGTTTACCCTCTCAACTTGCCTACGAGCAGTACTTC

d_gene: TRBD2
len: 16
v_gene: TRBV7-2
abundance: NA
j_gene: TRBJ2-3
CDR3aa: CASSLAGTSGLDTQYF
CDR3nt: TGTGCCAGCAGCTTAGCGGGGACTAGCGGGTTAGATACGCAGTATTTT

d_gene: NA
len: 15
v_gene: TRBV19
abundance: NA
j_gene: TRBJ1-4
CDR3aa: CASNQRAATNEKLFF
CDR3nt: TGTGCCAGTAACCAAAGAGCGGCTACTAATGAAAAACTGTTTTTT

d_gene: TRBD1
len: 16
v_gene: TRBV7-9
abundance: few
j_gene: TRBJ1-1
CDR3aa: CASSLAQGGQGLLAFF
CDR3nt: TGTGCCAGCAGCTTAGCGCAGGGAGGACAGGGTTTATTGGCTTTCTTT

d_gene: NA
len: 15
v_gene: TRBV7-9
abundance: NA
j_gene: TRBJ2-7
CDR3aa: CASSDRGGGYYEQYF
CDR3nt: TGTGCCAGCAGTGATAGGGGGGGCGGATACTACGAGCAGTACTTC

d_gene: NA
len: 16
v_gene: TRBV13
abundance: once
j_gene: TRBJ1-2
CDR3aa: CASSRKPTGLNYGYTF
CDR3nt: TGTGCCAGCAGCCGAAAGCCCACAGGGCTGAACTATGGCTACACCTTC

d_gene: NA
len: 15
v_gene: TRBV7-2
abundance: NA
j_gene: TRBJ2-5
CDR3aa: CASSRARGGMETQYF
CDR3nt: TGTGCCAGCAGCCGGGCCCGAGGAGGGATGGAGACCCAGTACTTC

d_gene: NA
len: 14
v_gene: TRBV5-1
abundance: few
j_gene: TRBJ1-4
CDR3aa: CASSPGTLGEKLFF
CDR3nt: TGCGCCAGCAGCCCGGGGACACTAGGAGAAAAACTGTTTTTT

d_gene: NA
len: 12
v_gene: TRBV27
abundance: NA
j_gene: TRBJ2-7
CDR3aa: CASSLSGYEQYF
CDR3nt: TGTGCCAGCAGTTTATCCGGCTACGAGCAGTACTTC

d_gene: TRBD2
len: 13
v_gene: TRBV30
abundance: NA
j_gene: TRBJ2-7
CDR3aa: CAWSSSGSYEQYF
CDR3nt: TGTGCCTGGAGTTCTAGCGGATCCTACGAGCAGTACTTC

d_gene: TRBD2
len: 15
v_gene: TRBV19
abundance: NA
j_gene: TRBJ2-1
CDR3aa: CASSTAGFSYNEQFF
CDR3nt: TGTGCCAGTAGTACAGCGGGATTCTCCTACAATGAGCAGTTCTTC

d_gene: TRBD1
len: 19
v_gene: TRBV28
abundance: NA
j_gene: TRBJ1-5
CDR3aa: CASSLSTSGGPYSNQPQHF
CDR3nt: TGTGCCAGCAGTTTATCTACGTCAGGGGGCCCCTATAGCAATCAGCCCCAGCATTTT

d_gene: NA
len: 14
v_gene: TRBV19
abundance: few
j_gene: TRBJ2-5
CDR3aa: CATRGGDFQETQYF
CDR3nt: TGTGCCACCCGTGGAGGGGACTTCCAAGAGACCCAGTACTTC

d_gene: NA
len: 15
v_gene: TRBV6-1
abundance: NA
j_gene: TRBJ1-2
CDR3aa: CASSVWQGIYYGYTF
CDR3nt: TGTGCCAGCAGTGTTTGGCAGGGAATATACTATGGCTACACCTTC

d_gene: NA
len: 11
v_gene: TRBV30
abundance: NA
j_gene: TRBJ1-2
CDR3aa: CAWRTLGGYTF
CDR3nt: TGTGCCTGGAGGACATTAGGTGGCTACACCTTC

d_gene: NA
len: 15
v_gene: TRBV5-6
abundance: few
j_gene: TRBJ2-7
CDR3aa: CASSHRGRQHYEQYF
CDR3nt: TGTGCCAGCAGCCATCGTGGCAGGCAACACTACGAGCAGTACTTC

d_gene: TRBD1
len: 15
v_gene: TRBV14
abundance: NA
j_gene: TRBJ2-7
CDR3aa: CASSQGTGVSYEQYF
CDR3nt: TGTGCCAGCAGCCAAGGGACAGGGGTCTCCTACGAGCAGTACTTC

d_gene: NA
len: 12
v_gene: TRBV6-1
abundance: NA
j_gene: TRBJ1-2
CDR3aa: CASREGGYGYTF
CDR3nt: TGTGCCAGCAGGGAGGGAGGCTATGGCTACACCTTC

d_gene: TRBD2
len: 14
v_gene: TRBV6-4
abundance: few
j_gene: TRBJ2-2
CDR3aa: CAGGTSPRVGELFF
CDR3nt: TGTGCCGGGGGGACTAGCCCTCGGGTCGGGGAGCTGTTTTTT

d_gene: TRBD2
len: 16
v_gene: TRBV28
abundance: few
j_gene: TRBJ2-1
CDR3aa: CASPPRGGAGYNEQFF
CDR3nt: TGTGCCAGCCCCCCCCGCGGGGGGGCAGGGTACAATGAGCAGTTCTTC

d_gene: NA
len: 11
v_gene: TRBV5-1
abundance: NA
j_gene: TRBJ1-1
CDR3aa: CASKAETEAFF
CDR3nt: TGCGCCAGCAAAGCGGAAACTGAAGCTTTCTTT

d_gene: NA
len: 14
v_gene: TRBV18
abundance: few
j_gene: TRBJ2-7
CDR3aa: CASSPIRGSYEQYF
CDR3nt: TGTGCCAGCTCACCTATCAGAGGCAGCTACGAGCAGTACTTC